This TCR beta chain was sequenced for a study of shared clonotypes between healthy human individuals. General study findings and limits: Rarefaction analysis demonstrated incomplete sorted-subset sequencing notwithstanding large depth. In several donors, around 5% of naive CD4 clonotypes appeared in common. Relative to clonotypes present in all four donors, those not shared had lower generation probabilities.

The repertoire was sequenced with immunoSEQ multiplex PCR; TCRdb's copy has only in-frame clones and lacks some. The table lists roughly 1 million clones, 60% to 80% of them singletons. Comments on this clone: Antigen unknown.

Trimming cost V 5 bases and J 2 bases, with 17 bases left between them. Germline V CDR1 and CDR2: SGHRS, YFSETQ. The CDR3 extends over 15 amino acids. The CD4+ fraction was divided into a CD45RA+ naive subset and a CD45RA-negative memory subset. The sequence was obtained from a man between 18 and 29 years old in good health. The rearrangement joins TRBV5-1 to TRBJ2-7; the D is unclear. The specimen was memory CD4+ T cells sorted from blood. Stated subset: CD45RA-negative fraction. The CDR3 DNA is TGCGCCAGCAGGCTTGTGAGGCAGGAAACCTACGAGCAGTACTTC. Amino acid sequence: CASRLVRQETYEQYF.